The 12 T cell receptor beta chains given below trace back to one sample, sequenced in a study of CD8 T cells in ankylosing spondylitis. TCRdb independently ran MiXCR on the 5' RACE reads; one entry per CDR3 protein. The sample comprises some 270,000 distinct CDR3 sequences, about 30% of which are singletons, and 4% to 5% rests with the top ten. The sequencing sample was made of blood, either unsorted or a sorted T cell fraction (not recorded which). Receptor source: a male donor with ankylosing spondylitis or in good health (not recorded which).

This chain connects TRBV29-1 to TRBJ1-2, with 10 nucleotides matching TRBD1. V shed 7 bases, J shed 7 bases, and the junction held 12 bases outside the gene matches. The CDR3 consists of 14 residues. The germline V gene encodes CDR1 SQVTM and CDR2 ANQGSEA. CDR3 nucleotides: TGCAGCGCCGAATCCGGGACAGGGGACGGTGGCTACACCTTC. Its protein is CSAESGTGDGGYTF.

V is TRBV20-1 and J is TRBJ2-7; weak D call: TRBD2 (5 bases). The CDR3 sequence is 13 residues long. V was trimmed by 3 bases and J by 2 bases, leaving 11 bases between them. CDR1 is DFQATT and CDR2 is SNEGSKA in the germline V gene (reference sequence). CDR3 amino acids: CSARDWRPYEQYF. CDR3 nucleotides: TGCAGTGCTAGGGACTGGAGACCCTACGAGCAGTACTTC.

This clonotype was counted between two and nine times. V usage is TRBV7-2 and J usage is TRBJ2-1; D is unclear. This CDR3 region has 13 residues. V shed 5 bases and J shed 5 bases, with 10 bases lying between them. Germline-derived CDR1 and CDR2 are SGHTA and FQGNSA. CDR3 nucleotide sequence: TGTGCCAGCAGCCCCCGAATGAACAATGAGCAGTTCTTC. Protein sequence: CASSPRMNNEQFF.

This clonotype has more than one count but fewer than ten. The chain uses TRBV29-1 and TRBJ2-1; D call uncertain. The CDR3 spans 12 residues. CDR1 is SQVTM and CDR2 is ANQGSEA in the germline V gene. V lost 8 bases, J lost 6 bases, and 14 bases lay in between. The CDR3 region has the DNA TGCAGCTCCGAAGCAGATCCCAATGAGCAGTTCTTC. Translating it yields CSSEADPNEQFF.

The sample holds a few counts of this clonotype. The chain is built from TRBV5-1 and TRBJ2-3, with D perhaps matching TRBD1 (5 bases). The V gene lost 6 bases and the J gene lost 1 base, with 12 bases spanning the gap. CDR1 is SGHRS and CDR2 is YFSETQ in the germline V gene. The CDR3 loop spans 14 amino acids. CDR3 in amino acids: CASMGQVGTDTQYF. The CDR3, as DNA: TGCGCCAGCATGGGGCAGGTTGGCACAGATACGCAGTATTTT.

The chain recombines TRBV5-5 with TRBJ2-1; D not certain. CDR3 length equals 13 residues. The V gene's germline CDR1 is SGHKS and CDR2 YYEKEE (reference sequence). V lost 3 bases and J lost 8, with 12 bases in between. CDR3: CASSSGTRHEQFF. The CDR3 nucleotides read TGTGCCAGCAGCTCCGGCACCCGTCATGAGCAGTTCTTC.

This chain uses TRBV7-9 with TRBJ2-4; D is possibly TRBD1 (6 bases). The CDR3 sequence is 17 residues long. In germline, CDR1 is SEHNR, CDR2 FQNEAQ (reference sequence). Trimming took off 0 bases at V and 0 bases at J, with 12 bases between the two ends. The CDR3 DNA follows: TGTGCCAGCAGCTTAGCGCGGACAGTGCTAGCCAAAAACATTCAGTACTTC. This translates into CASSLARTVLAKNIQYF. Combining the CDR3 with reference TRBV7-9 and TRBJ2-4 gives the whole variable domain DTGVSQNPRHKITKRGQNVTFRCDPISEHNRLYWYRQTLGQGPEFLTYFQNEAQLEKSRLLSDRFSAERPKGSFSTLEIQRTEQGDSAMYLCASSLARTVLAKNIQYFGAGTRLSVL.

The V gene is TRBV27, the J gene TRBJ2-1; D unclear. The CDR3 has 13 residues. V was cut by 6 bases and J by 0 bases, with 6 bases left in between. Looked up from germline, CDR1 is MNHEY and CDR2 is SMNVEV (reference sequence). CDR3 loop: CASSENSYNEQFF. The CDR3 coding sequence is TGTGCCAGCAGCGAAAACTCCTACAATGAGCAGTTCTTC.

The rearrangement joins TRBV12-3 or TRBV12-4 to TRBJ2-7; weak D call: TRBD2 (6 bases). Trimming pared 3 bases from V and 5 bases from J, leaving 14 bases between. The CDR3 loop spans 14 amino acids. The CDR3 coding sequence is TGTGCCAGCAGTTTGGAGGGTCCCAGAAACGAGCAGTACTTC. Translating it yields CASSLEGPRNEQYF.

This clonotype was counted ten times or more. The chain couples TRBV20-1 to TRBJ1-1, with D tentatively TRBD1 (5 bases). The germline V and J ends were trimmed by 0 bases and 2 bases, with 10 bases remaining between them. The CDR3 is 14 amino acids. Germline loops: CDR1 DFQATT, CDR2 SNEGSKA (reference sequence). Written as DNA, the CDR3 is TGCAGTGCTAGAGATCGAAGGGGAAACACTGAAGCTTTCTTT. Amino acid sequence: CSARDRRGNTEAFF.

This clonotype was counted between two and nine times. The chain employs TRBV10-3 and TRBJ2-2; 8 nucleotides line up with TRBD1. V lost 3 bases to trimming and J lost 0 bases; unmatched junction nucleotides: 3. The CDR3 covers 16 residues. CDR1 ENHRY and CDR2 SYGVKD come from the germline V gene. The CDR3 protein is CAISDRDRTNTGELFF. The CDR3 DNA is TGTGCCATCAGTGACCGGGACAGGACGAACACCGGGGAGCTGTTTTTT.

The table lists this clonotype with a few counts. This sequence joins TRBV12-3 or TRBV12-4 and TRBJ2-2; D remains unclear. The V end was cut by 10 bases, the J end by 2 bases, with 11 bases between. The CDR3 consists of 13 residues. The CDR3 DNA follows: TGTGCCACCCCGGGCCTAAACACCGGGGAGCTGTTTTTT. Translating gives CATPGLNTGELFF.